Following are 16 T cell receptor beta chains from one sample sequenced in a study of blood T cell repertoires in COVID-19 (TCRdb year 2020). Library construction relied on the immunoSEQ multiplex PCR assay. TCRdb carries this immuneACCESS record with in-frame sequences only. Its versions omit some clonotypes, under half of them owing to an unresolved V gene in the studies checked, with the rest unexplained. This sample holds around 260,000 clones; approximately 85% were observed only once. 0.85% to 0.9% of the sample is taken by the ten largest. The specimen was peripheral blood. The source is a human donor with COVID-19, enrolled during active disease. The donor label of this sample is uncertain.

This rearrangement joins TRBV6-2 or TRBV6-3 to TRBJ2-3; 10 bases agree with TRBD1. V lost 4 bases to trimming and J lost 3 bases; unmatched junction nucleotides: 4. Germline CDR1 reads MNHEY; CDR2 reads SVGEGT. The CDR3 has 15 residues. For the CDR3, the DNA is TGTGCCAGCAGTTGGGACAGGGGTTATACAGATACGCAGTATTTT. It codes for CASSWDRGYTDTQYF.

The chain carries TRBV20-1 and TRBJ1-5, with D possibly matching TRBD1 (5 bases). V was pared by 3 bases and J by 6 bases, with 18 bases between. CDR3 size: 15 residues. Germline V gene lookup returns CDR1 DFQATT and CDR2 SNEGSKA (reference sequence). The CDR3 sequence is CSASPGAEDPQPQHF. The DNA for the CDR3 is TGCAGTGCTAGTCCTGGGGCTGAGGACCCTCAGCCCCAGCATTTT.

This rearrangement joins TRBV30 to TRBJ2-1; 7 positions match TRBD2. Germline-derived CDR1 and CDR2 are GTSNPN and SVGIG (reference sequence). The V segment lost 5 bases and the J segment 2 bases; nucleotides outside the gene matches: 6. This CDR3 comprises 14 residues. The CDR3 DNA follows: TGTGCCTGGGCGACTAGCCCCACCTACAATGAGCAGTTCTTC. Translating gives CAWATSPTYNEQFF.

The V and J genes are TRBV19 and TRBJ1-5, with 9 bases matching TRBD1. J gave up 7 bases and V 7 bases, and 11 bases lay outside the gene matches. The CDR3 has 15 amino acids. Germline-derived CDR1 and CDR2 are LNHDA and SQIVND (reference sequence). This chain's CDR3 is CASIAGTGTWQPQHF. The CDR3 DNA is TGTGCCAGTATTGCCGGGACAGGGACGTGGCAGCCCCAGCATTTT.

CDR3 nucleotides: TGTGCCAGCAGTTACTCGTCGGGCGCAGGGGGGACCCAGTACTTC. This codes for CASSYSSGAGGTQYF. This sequence joins TRBV6-5 and TRBJ2-5; 7 nucleotides align to TRBD1. V lost 0 bases and J lost 7; bases outside the gene matches: 8. CDR3 length equals 15 residues. In germline, CDR1 is MNHEY, CDR2 SVGAGI.

V usage is TRBV28 and J usage is TRBJ2-7; 7 bases are a match to TRBD2. The CDR3 extends over 14 amino acids. Per the germline V gene, CDR1 is MDHEN and CDR2 is SYDVKM. With 5 bases clipped from V and 3 bases from J, the junction kept 7 bases outside the gene matches. The CDR3 region is CASSPKRDFYEQYF. CDR3 DNA: TGTGCCAGCAGTCCTAAGCGGGACTTCTACGAGCAGTACTTC.

This sequence joins TRBV7-8 and TRBJ2-2, with 11 bases aligning to TRBD1. J was trimmed by 1 base and V by 5 bases; bases with no gene match: 9. Germline V gene sequence: CDR1 SGHVS, CDR2 FQNEAQ. This CDR3 has 18 residues. This chain's CDR3 is CASSPGTGGGGNTGELFF. As DNA, the CDR3 is TGTGCCAGCAGCCCCGGGACAGGGGGAGGAGGGAACACCGGGGAGCTGTTTTTT.

This clone has just one count. The CDR3 DNA is TGCGCCAGCAGCTTGGGCGGGACTTACTCCTACGAGCAGTACTTC. Translation: CASSLGGTYSYEQYF. This chain joins TRBV5-1 and TRBJ2-7, with D possibly TRBD2 on 6 matching bases. The V gene's germline CDR1 is SGHRS and CDR2 YFSETQ. The CDR3 is 15 residues long. With 0 bases removed from V and 0 bases from J, the gap between germline ends came to 10 bases.

The chain recombines TRBV10-3 with TRBJ1-6; no clear D. V gave up 8 bases and J gave up 5 bases, with 13 bases separating them. CDR1 ENHRY and CDR2 SYGVKD come from the germline V gene. This CDR3 is built from 14 residues. CDR3 loop: CAIQNEVDNSPLHF. The CDR3 DNA reads as TGTGCCATCCAGAACGAAGTGGATAATTCACCCCTCCACTTT.

The J gene is TRBJ2-1, the V gene TRBV9; TRBD2 agrees at 10 bases. CDR1 is SGDLS and CDR2 is YYNGEE in the germline V gene. The V and J ends lost 4 bases and 4 bases, in that order; junction bases with no gene match: 5. The CDR3 is 15 amino acids. Written as DNA, the CDR3 is TGTGCCAGCAGCAAATTGACTAGCGGGTACAATGAGCAGTTCTTC. Its protein is CASSKLTSGYNEQFF.

V usage is TRBV7-3 and J usage is TRBJ2-5, with D possibly TRBD1 on 6 matching bases. V was pared by 4 bases and J by 0 bases, with 9 bases between. The CDR3 has 14 amino acids. Germline loops: CDR1 SGHTA, CDR2 FQGTGA. CDR3 in DNA: TGTGCCAGCAGCTCCTGGGACAACCAAGAGACCCAGTACTTC. It is translated as CASSSWDNQETQYF.

The sample holds one count of this clone. The chain has TRBV30 and TRBJ1-1; no definite D call. The CDR3 has 14 amino acids. The V gene's germline CDR1 is GTSNPN and CDR2 SVGIG (reference sequence). Trimming took off 0 bases at V and 5 bases at J, with 13 bases between the two ends. The CDR3 region has the DNA TGTGCCTGGAGTGTACAAGGGAGAGGAACTGAAGCTTTCTTT. This sequence encodes CAWSVQGRGTEAFF.

This clone has a single count. The J gene is TRBJ1-2, the V gene TRBV11-1; TRBD1 matches at 7 bases. Germline V lookup: CDR1 SGHAT, CDR2 FQDESV (reference sequence). The V segment lost 5 bases and the J segment 7 bases; nucleotides outside the gene matches: 10. This CDR3 contains 14 residues. This CDR3 reads CASSHPGQEGGYTF. CDR3 bases: TGTGCCAGCAGCCACCCCGGACAGGAAGGTGGCTACACCTTC.

The J gene is TRBJ2-7, the V gene TRBV28, with 8 bases that match TRBD1. This CDR3 is 14 amino acids long. The junction had 6 bases not matched to a gene; V was cut back by 3 bases and J by 5 bases. Per germline, CDR1 MDHEN and CDR2 SYDVKM. The DNA for the CDR3 is TGTGCCAGCAGTTTTTTCAGGGGGCTTGACGAGCAGTACTTC. It encodes CASSFFRGLDEQYF.

This clone was recorded a few times. This rearrangement joins TRBV7-2 to TRBJ1-2; TRBD1 matches at 8 bases. Germline assignment: CDR1 SGHTA and CDR2 FQGNSA. V was pared by 1 base and J by 7 bases, with 2 bases of the junction left unmatched. The CDR3 runs to 13 residues. CDR3 protein: CASSLGTGFGYTF. The CDR3 nucleotides are TGTGCCAGCAGCTTAGGGACAGGGTTTGGCTACACCTTC.

The chain carries TRBV5-1 and TRBJ1-2, with 10 bases fitting TRBD1. The CDR3 length is 15 residues. In germline, CDR1 is SGHRS, CDR2 YFSETQ. V gave up 4 bases and J gave up 0 bases; unmatched junction bases: 3. CDR3 residues: CASSGGTGANYGYTF. The CDR3 DNA reads TGCGCCAGCAGCGGCGGGACAGGGGCTAACTATGGCTACACCTTC.